A single sample gave rise to the 6 T cell receptor beta chains below, sequenced in a study of T cells in Graves' hyperthyroidism and ophthalmopathy. Amplification targeted TCR beta CDR3 regions from RNA transcripts. The HTBI primer set served for first-round RT-PCR of the TCR CDR3. TCRdb re-derived calls from the multiplex PCR reads in MiXCR, one entry per CDR3 protein. Here the sample spans roughly 600,000 distinct CDR3 sequences, about 14% being singletons. The sequenced sample was blood. These receptor sequences come from a woman aged 50 to 65 with Graves' ophthalmopathy.

At least ten counts were recorded for this clonotype. DNA for the CDR3: TGCGCCAGCAGCTTGGAGGGGACTAGCGTATATAATGAGCAGTTCTTC. Protein product: CASSLEGTSVYNEQFF. The V gene is TRBV5-1, the J gene TRBJ2-1; 10 positions match TRBD2. The V segment lost 0 bases and the J segment 7 bases; nucleotides outside the gene matches: 7. The CDR3 has 16 amino acids. Per germline, CDR1 SGHRS and CDR2 YFSETQ.

In its sample, this clonotype was seen many times. The chain links TRBV7-9 to TRBJ2-5; D is unresolved. This CDR3 spans 14 amino acids. Germline CDR1 SEHNR, CDR2 FQNEAQ (reference sequence). The V end lost 1 base, the J end lost 13 bases, and 19 bases lay between the germline ends. This CDR3 reads CASSLENSQEKTYF. The CDR3 DNA sequence: TGTGCCAGCAGCTTAGAGAACAGCCAAGAAAAGACGTACTTC.

On this clonotype: This clone may be a read error of a much larger clone one base away. The rearrangement uses TRBV6-2 or TRBV6-3 and TRBJ2-5; TRBD2 matches 8 bases. CDR3 length: 14 residues. J lost 6 bases, V lost 5 bases, and 8 bases had no gene match. Germline V gene data show CDR1 as MNHEY and CDR2 as SVGEGT. The CDR3 sequence: CASSRTSLLQTQYF. The CDR3 coding sequence is TGTGCCAGCAGTCGGACTAGCCTCCTTCAGACCCAGTACTTC.

The chain carries TRBV19 and TRBJ2-1, with TRBD1 matching over 7 bases. Germline values: CDR1 LNHDA, CDR2 SQIVND (reference sequence). CDR3 size: 16 residues. Trimming at V came to 6 bases and at J to 3 bases, leaving 11 bases not matched to a gene. This CDR3 reads CASRHLDRTVYNEQFF. The CDR3 DNA is TGTGCCAGTAGACACTTGGACAGGACGGTCTACAATGAGCAGTTCTTC.

This clonotype was counted only a few times. V and J are TRBV6-1 and TRBJ1-3; D is undetermined. This CDR3 has 15 residues. Germline V lookup: CDR1 MNHNS, CDR2 SASEGT. Trimming cost V 7 bases and J 3 bases, with 16 bases left between them. The CDR3 coding sequence is TGTGCCAGCACTCGGGAGTCTACCCTTGGAAACACCATATATTTT. Translated, it gives CASTRESTLGNTIYF.

This clonotype was observed many times. The chain's CDR3 is CASSPINQGSNTEAFF. The CDR3 region has the DNA TGTGCCAGCTCACCAATTAACCAGGGCTCAAACACTGAAGCTTTCTTT. The chain joins TRBV18 to TRBJ1-1, with D possibly matching TRBD1 (5 bases). Germline assignment: CDR1 KGHSH and CDR2 LQKENI. The V gene lost 2 bases and the J gene lost 2 bases, with 15 bases spanning the gap. The CDR3 extends over 16 amino acids.